This T cell receptor beta chain was identified in a study of blood T cell repertoires in COVID-19. Generated by immunoSEQ multiplex PCR, the TCRdb table keeps only in-frame clones and is missing some. The sample has 250,000 to 350,000 clones; 87% are singletons. With 0 bases clipped from V and 5 bases from J, the junction kept 0 bases outside the gene matches. The CDR3 loop spans 14 amino acids. Germline values: CDR1 SGHDT, CDR2 YYEEEE. This sequence originates from a middle-aged woman who had recovered from COVID-19. Sequencing input: PBMCs or T cells enriched from blood (not recorded which). V gene TRBV5-6 combines with J gene TRBJ2-5; TRBD1 aligns across 11 bases. The CDR3 DNA follows: TGTGCCAGCAGCTTGGGGACAGGGGGCGAGACCCAGTACTTC. Translation gives CASSLGTGGETQYF.